The 14 T cell receptor beta chains in this list originate from one sample, sequenced in a study of blood T cell repertoires in COVID-19. Clones were read by immunoSEQ multiplex PCR, and TCRdb kept only the in-frame ones, dropping some. Of about 200,000 clones in the sample, 86% are singletons; the top ten hold approximately 5%. Input material: PBMCs or T cells enriched from blood (not recorded which). The origin of the receptors is a middle-aged man with acute COVID-19.

The chain is built from TRBV7-9 and TRBJ2-1, with TRBD2 matching 10 bases. Germline CDR1 reads SEHNR; CDR2 reads FQNEAQ (reference sequence). Germline trimming cut 3 bases from V and 7 bases from J; bases unmatched to any gene: 9. This CDR3 comprises 16 residues. The CDR3 DNA is TGTGCCAGCAGCTTTCTAGCGGGAGAGAAGGGGAATGAGCAGTTCTTC. Its translation: CASSFLAGEKGNEQFF.

J is TRBJ1-1 and V is TRBV6-2 or TRBV6-3, with unresolved D. Germline V CDR1 and CDR2: MNHEY, SVGEGT. V lost 2 bases and J lost 0, with 4 bases in between. The CDR3 runs to 13 residues. CDR3 protein: CASSYRVNTEAFF. In nucleotides, the CDR3 is TGTGCCAGCAGTTACCGGGTGAACACTGAAGCTTTCTTT.

This rearrangement joins TRBV30 to TRBJ1-4; D is unresolved. V shed 3 bases and J shed 8 bases, with 7 bases lying between them. Germline-derived CDR1 and CDR2 are GTSNPN and SVGIG (reference sequence). This CDR3 contains 11 residues. CDR3 in DNA: TGTGCCTGGAGACTACGGGAAAAACTGTTTTTT. This sequence encodes CAWRLREKLFF.

The chain is built from TRBV30 and TRBJ2-7; D remains unclear. Germline V gives CDR1 GTSNPN, CDR2 SVGIG (reference sequence). Trimming left V 4 bases short and J 0 bases short, with 4 bases between. The CDR3 length is 11 residues. CDR3 amino acids: CAWTFSYEQYF. The CDR3 DNA reads TGTGCCTGGACCTTCTCCTACGAGCAGTACTTC.

V is TRBV6-5 and J is TRBJ1-2; 7 positions match TRBD1. J gave up 8 bases and V 6 bases, and 9 bases lay outside the gene matches. From germline, CDR1 is MNHEY and CDR2 SVGAGI. The CDR3 contains 13 residues. Written as DNA, the CDR3 is TGTGCCAGCAGCCCCCAGGGGGAGTGGGGCTACACCTTC. It encodes CASSPQGEWGYTF.

The chain recombines TRBV6-1 with TRBJ2-4; 7 bases line up with TRBD2. The germline gives CDR1 MNHNS, CDR2 SASEGT. The CDR3 sequence is 15 residues long. V gave up 4 bases and J gave up 3 bases; unmatched junction bases: 6. CDR3 amino acids: CASSGAPSGKNIQYF. In DNA form, the CDR3 reads TGTGCCAGCAGTGGAGCCCCTAGCGGCAAAAACATTCAGTACTTC.

This chain joins TRBV7-2 and TRBJ1-1; 7 nucleotides line up with TRBD1. Per germline, CDR1 SGHTA and CDR2 FQGNSA. This CDR3 comprises 13 residues. V trimming: 6 bases; J trimming: 3 bases; junction bases outside the gene matches: 4. CDR3 coding DNA: TGTGCCAGCAGTACGACAGGGTACACTGAAGCTTTCTTT. It specifies CASSTTGYTEAFF.

The chain carries TRBV9 and TRBJ1-2; the D gene is possibly TRBD1 (5 bases). The CDR3 is made up of 14 amino acids. Germline lookup yields CDR1 SGDLS and CDR2 YYNGEE. The ends were cut back, 0 bases at V and 4 bases at J, with 10 bases in the middle. The CDR3 coding sequence is TGTGCCAGCAGCGTAGATCAGGGCACCTATGGCTACACCTTC. It translates to CASSVDQGTYGYTF.

This CDR3 reads CASQRRSDRGGSGELFF. The CDR3 coding sequence is TGTGCCAGCCAGCGGCGTTCGGACAGGGGTGGTTCCGGGGAGCTGTTTTTT. The V call is TRBV27, the J call TRBJ2-2, with 9 nucleotides matching TRBD1. The CDR3 is 17 residues long. V trimming: 8 bases; J trimming: 6 bases; junction bases outside the gene matches: 16. CDR1 MNHEY and CDR2 SMNVEV come from the germline V gene (reference sequence).

The chain is built from TRBV19 and TRBJ1-2, with D uncertain. CDR1 is LNHDA and CDR2 is SQIVND in the germline V gene (reference sequence). This CDR3 contains 13 residues. Trimming left V 0 bases short and J 2 bases short, with 4 bases between. The CDR3 DNA is TGTGCCAGTAGTATAGACTACAACTATGGCTACACCTTC. Its protein product is CASSIDYNYGYTF. The full variable domain, with the rest looked up from reference TRBV19 and TRBJ1-2, is DGGITQSPKYLFRKEGQNVTLSCEQNLNHDAMYWYRQDPGQGLRLIYYSQIVNDFQKGDIAEGYSVSREKKESFPLTVTSAQKNPTAFYLCASSIDYNYGYTFGSGTRLTVV.

The rearrangement joins TRBV11-2 to TRBJ2-2, with unresolved D. The CDR3 loop spans 15 amino acids. The V and J ends lost 0 bases and 7 bases respectively, with 12 bases between them. Per germline, CDR1 SGHAT and CDR2 FQNNGV. CDR3 bases: TGTGCCAGCAGCTTAGATCTAGGCTATAACGGGGAGCTGTTTTTT. Its protein product is CASSLDLGYNGELFF.

V is TRBV12-3 or TRBV12-4 and J is TRBJ2-1, with a weak D call TRBD1 (5 bases). The CDR3 consists of 12 residues. V lost 2 bases and J 8 bases, leaving 7 bases between the germline ends. CDR3: CASSLRGDEQFF. The CDR3 nucleotides are TGTGCCAGCAGTTTAAGGGGCGATGAGCAGTTCTTC.

The chain couples TRBV4-3 to TRBJ1-2; a weak D match, TRBD1 (5 bases). Trimming took off 0 bases at V and 3 bases at J, with 11 bases between the two ends. Germline-derived CDR1 and CDR2 are LGHNA and YSLEER. This CDR3 is built from 15 residues. This CDR3 is CASSQELQADYGYTF. The CDR3 DNA is TGCGCCAGCAGCCAAGAACTACAGGCGGACTATGGCTACACCTTC.

This clone was picked up one time. This chain links TRBV5-1 with TRBJ2-1, with TRBD2 matching 7 bases. This CDR3 has 14 residues. The junction had 9 bases not matched to a gene; V was cut back by 2 bases and J by 10 bases. Per the germline V gene, CDR1 is SGHRS and CDR2 is YFSETQ. CDR3 sequence: CASSFSLAAGEQFF. The CDR3 nucleotides read TGCGCCAGCAGCTTTTCCCTAGCGGCGGGGGAGCAGTTCTTC.